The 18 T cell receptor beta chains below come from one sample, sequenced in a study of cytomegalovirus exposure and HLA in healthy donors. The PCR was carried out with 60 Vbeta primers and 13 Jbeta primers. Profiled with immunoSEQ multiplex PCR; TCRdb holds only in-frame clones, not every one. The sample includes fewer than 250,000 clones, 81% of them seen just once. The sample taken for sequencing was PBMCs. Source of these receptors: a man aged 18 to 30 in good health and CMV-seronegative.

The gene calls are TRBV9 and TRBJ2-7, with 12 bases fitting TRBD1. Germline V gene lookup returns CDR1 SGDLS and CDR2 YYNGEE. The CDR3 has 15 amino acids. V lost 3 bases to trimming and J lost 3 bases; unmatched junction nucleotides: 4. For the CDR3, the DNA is TGTGCCAGCAGCGCAGGGACAGGGGGCGACTACGAGCAGTACTTC. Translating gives CASSAGTGGDYEQYF.

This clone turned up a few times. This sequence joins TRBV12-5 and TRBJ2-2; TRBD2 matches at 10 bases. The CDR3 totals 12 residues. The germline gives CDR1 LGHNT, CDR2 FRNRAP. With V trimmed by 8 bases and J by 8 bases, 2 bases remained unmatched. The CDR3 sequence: CASSGGAGELFF. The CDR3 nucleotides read TGTGCTAGTAGCGGGGGGGCAGGGGAGCTGTTTTTT.

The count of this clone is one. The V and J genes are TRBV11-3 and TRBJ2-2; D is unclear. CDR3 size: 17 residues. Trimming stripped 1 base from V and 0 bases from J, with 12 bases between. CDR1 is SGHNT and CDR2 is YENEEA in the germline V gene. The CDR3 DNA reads TGTGCCAGCAGCTTAGCTGAGGCAGCCTCGAACACCGGGGAGCTGTTTTTT. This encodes CASSLAEAASNTGELFF.

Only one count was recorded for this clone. DNA for the CDR3: TGTGCCAGCAGCCGACCTGGCAGCGCGGAGACCCAGTACTTC. Its translation: CASSRPGSAETQYF. V is TRBV7-2 and J is TRBJ2-5; D gene uncertain. The CDR3 spans 14 residues. The germline V gene encodes CDR1 SGHTA and CDR2 FQGNSA. V gave up 5 bases and J gave up 5 bases, with 15 bases separating them.

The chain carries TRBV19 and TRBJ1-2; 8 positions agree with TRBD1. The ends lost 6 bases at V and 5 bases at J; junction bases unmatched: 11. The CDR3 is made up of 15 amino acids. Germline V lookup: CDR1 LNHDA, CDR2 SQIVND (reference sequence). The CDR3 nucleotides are TGTGCCAGTAGCTTACCGGACAGGGCCGCGTATGGCTACACCTTC. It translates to CASSLPDRAAYGYTF.

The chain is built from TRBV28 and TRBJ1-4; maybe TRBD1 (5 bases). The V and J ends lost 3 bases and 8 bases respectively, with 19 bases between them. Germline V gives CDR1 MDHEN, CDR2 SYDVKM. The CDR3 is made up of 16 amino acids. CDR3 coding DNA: TGTGCCAGCAGTTTTTATCGACAGACGGAACGCGAAAAACTGTTTTTT. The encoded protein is CASSFYRQTEREKLFF.

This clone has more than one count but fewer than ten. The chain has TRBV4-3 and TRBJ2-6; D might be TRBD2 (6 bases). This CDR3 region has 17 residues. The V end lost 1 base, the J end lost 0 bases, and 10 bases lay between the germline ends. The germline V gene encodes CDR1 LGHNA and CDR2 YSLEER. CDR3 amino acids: CASSQGGEISGANVLTF. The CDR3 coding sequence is TGCGCCAGCAGCCAAGGGGGGGAAATCTCTGGGGCCAACGTCCTGACTTTC.

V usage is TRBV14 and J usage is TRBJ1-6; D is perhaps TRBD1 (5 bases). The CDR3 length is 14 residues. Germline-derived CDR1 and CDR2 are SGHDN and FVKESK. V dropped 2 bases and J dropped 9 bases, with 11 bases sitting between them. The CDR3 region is CASSQTGLGSPLHF. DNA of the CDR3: TGTGCCAGCAGCCAAACAGGTTTAGGTTCACCCCTCCACTTT.

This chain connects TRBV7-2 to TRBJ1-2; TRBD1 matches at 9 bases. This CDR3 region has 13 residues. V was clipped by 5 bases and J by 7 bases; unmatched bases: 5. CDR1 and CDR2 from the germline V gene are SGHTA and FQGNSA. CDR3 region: CASSPQGAGGYTF. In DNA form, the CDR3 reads TGTGCCAGCAGCCCACAGGGGGCGGGTGGCTACACCTTC.

The CDR3 DNA sequence: TGTGCCAGCAGCCCCGTACAGGGTGAGCAGCCCCAGCATTTT. This gives the protein CASSPVQGEQPQHF. The chain carries TRBV27 and TRBJ1-5, with D perhaps TRBD1 (6 bases). The CDR3 contains 14 residues. V was trimmed by 6 bases and J by 7 bases, leaving 16 bases between them. Germline CDR1 MNHEY, CDR2 SMNVEV (reference sequence).

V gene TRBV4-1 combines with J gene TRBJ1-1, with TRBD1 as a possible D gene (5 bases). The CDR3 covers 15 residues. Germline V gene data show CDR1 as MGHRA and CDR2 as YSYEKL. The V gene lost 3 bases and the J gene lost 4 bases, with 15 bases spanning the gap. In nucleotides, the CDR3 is TGCGCCAGCAGCCAGATCATTGGGGGGAGCACTGAAGCTTTCTTT. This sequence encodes CASSQIIGGSTEAFF.

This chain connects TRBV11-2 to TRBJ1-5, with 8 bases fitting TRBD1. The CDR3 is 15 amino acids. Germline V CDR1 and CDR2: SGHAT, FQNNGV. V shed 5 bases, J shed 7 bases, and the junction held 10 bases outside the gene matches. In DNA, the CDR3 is TGTGCCAGCAGCCAAGGGACAGGAATGTACCAGCCCCAGCATTTT. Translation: CASSQGTGMYQPQHF.

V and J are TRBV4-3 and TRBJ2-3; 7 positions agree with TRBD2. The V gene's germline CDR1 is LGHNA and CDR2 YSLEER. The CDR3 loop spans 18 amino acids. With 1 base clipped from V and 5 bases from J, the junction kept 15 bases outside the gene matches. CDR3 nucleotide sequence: TGCGCCAGCAGCCAAGTTACCTCTTTGGGAGCGGGAAAAGATACGCAGTATTTT. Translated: CASSQVTSLGAGKDTQYF.

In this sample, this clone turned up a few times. The CDR3, as DNA: TGTGCCAGCAGTGAATCGGACAGGGTGTACTACGAGCAGTACTTC. Its translation is CASSESDRVYYEQYF. The chain links TRBV6-1 to TRBJ2-7, with 8 bases fitting TRBD1. The CDR3 is 15 amino acids. In germline, CDR1 is MNHNS, CDR2 SASEGT. V lost 2 bases to trimming and J lost 3 bases; unmatched junction nucleotides: 6.

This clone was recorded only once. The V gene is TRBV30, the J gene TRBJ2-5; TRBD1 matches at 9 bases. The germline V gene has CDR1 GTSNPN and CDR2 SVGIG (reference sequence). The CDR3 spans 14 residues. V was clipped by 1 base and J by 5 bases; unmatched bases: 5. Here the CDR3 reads CAWSAWTGDETQYF. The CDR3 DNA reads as TGTGCCTGGAGTGCATGGACAGGGGACGAGACCCAGTACTTC.

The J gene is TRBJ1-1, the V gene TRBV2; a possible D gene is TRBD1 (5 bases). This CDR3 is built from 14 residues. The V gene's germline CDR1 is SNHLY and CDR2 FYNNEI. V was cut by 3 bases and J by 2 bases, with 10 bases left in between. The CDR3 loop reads CASSDGGGNTEAFF. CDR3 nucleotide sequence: TGTGCCAGCAGTGACGGGGGTGGAAACACTGAAGCTTTCTTT.

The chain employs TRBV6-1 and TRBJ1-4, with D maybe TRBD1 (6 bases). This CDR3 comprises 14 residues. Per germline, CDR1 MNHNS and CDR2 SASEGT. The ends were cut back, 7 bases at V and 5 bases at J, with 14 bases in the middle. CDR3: CASNPGATNEKLFF. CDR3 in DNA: TGTGCCAGCAATCCAGGGGCCACCAATGAAAAACTGTTTTTT.

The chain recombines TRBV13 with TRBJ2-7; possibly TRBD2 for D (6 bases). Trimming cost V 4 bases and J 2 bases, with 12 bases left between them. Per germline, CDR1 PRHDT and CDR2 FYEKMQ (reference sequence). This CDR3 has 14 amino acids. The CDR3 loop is CASSWRGSPYEQYF. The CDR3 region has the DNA TGTGCCAGCAGCTGGAGGGGTTCCCCCTACGAGCAGTACTTC.